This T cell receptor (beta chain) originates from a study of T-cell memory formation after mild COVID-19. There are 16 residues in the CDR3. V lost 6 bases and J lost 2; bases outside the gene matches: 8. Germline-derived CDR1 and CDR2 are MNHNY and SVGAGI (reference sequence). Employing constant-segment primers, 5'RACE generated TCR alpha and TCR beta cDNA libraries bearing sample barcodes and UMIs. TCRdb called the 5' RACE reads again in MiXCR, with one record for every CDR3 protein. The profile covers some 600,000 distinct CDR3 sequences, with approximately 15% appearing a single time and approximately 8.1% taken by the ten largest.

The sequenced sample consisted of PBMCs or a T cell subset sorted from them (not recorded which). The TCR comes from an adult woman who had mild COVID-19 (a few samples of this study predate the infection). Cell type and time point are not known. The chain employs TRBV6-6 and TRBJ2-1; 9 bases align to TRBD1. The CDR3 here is CASSLGTGRTYNEQFF. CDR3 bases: TGTGCCAGCAGCCTCGGGACAGGGAGAACCTACAATGAGCAGTTCTTC.